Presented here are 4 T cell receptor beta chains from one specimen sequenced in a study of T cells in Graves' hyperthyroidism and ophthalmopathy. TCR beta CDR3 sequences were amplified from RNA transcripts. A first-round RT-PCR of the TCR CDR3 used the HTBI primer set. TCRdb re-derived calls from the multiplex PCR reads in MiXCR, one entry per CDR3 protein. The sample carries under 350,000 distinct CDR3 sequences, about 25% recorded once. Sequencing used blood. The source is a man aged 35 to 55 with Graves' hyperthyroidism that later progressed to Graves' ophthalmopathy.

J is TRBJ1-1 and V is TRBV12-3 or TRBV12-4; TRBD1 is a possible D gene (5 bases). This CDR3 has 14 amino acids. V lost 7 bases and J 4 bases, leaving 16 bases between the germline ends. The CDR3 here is CASKMGRKGTEAFF. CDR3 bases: TGTGCCAGCAAGATGGGACGAAAAGGCACTGAAGCTTTCTTT.

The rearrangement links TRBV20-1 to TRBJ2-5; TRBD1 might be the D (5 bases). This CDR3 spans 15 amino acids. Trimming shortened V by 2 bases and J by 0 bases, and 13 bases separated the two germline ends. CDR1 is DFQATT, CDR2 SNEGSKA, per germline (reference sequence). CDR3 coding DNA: TGCAGTGCTAGACACCTACAGGCGTACCAAGAGACCCAGTACTTC. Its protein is CSARHLQAYQETQYF.

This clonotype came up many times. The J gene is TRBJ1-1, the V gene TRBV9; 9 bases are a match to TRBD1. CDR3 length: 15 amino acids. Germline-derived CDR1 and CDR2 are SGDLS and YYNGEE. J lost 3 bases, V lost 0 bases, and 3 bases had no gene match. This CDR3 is CASSVEGQGYTEAFF. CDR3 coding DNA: TGTGCCAGCAGCGTAGAGGGACAGGGCTACACTGAAGCTTTCTTT.

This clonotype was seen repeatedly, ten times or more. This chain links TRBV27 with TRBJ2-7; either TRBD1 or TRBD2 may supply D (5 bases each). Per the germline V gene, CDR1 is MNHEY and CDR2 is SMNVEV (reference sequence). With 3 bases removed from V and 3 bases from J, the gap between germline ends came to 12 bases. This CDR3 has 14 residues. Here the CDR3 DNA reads TGTGCCAGCAGTTTTGGGGGTCCGCGCTACGAGCAGTACTTC. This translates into CASSFGGPRYEQYF.